The rows below give T cell receptor beta chains drawn from one sample of a study of cytomegalovirus exposure and HLA in healthy donors. Data came from immunoSEQ multiplex PCR; TCRdb stores just in-frame clones and leaves some out. The data show over 100,000 clones, with 84% seen just once and about 2.7% held by the top ten. The sequenced material came from PBMCs. These receptors all stem from a young woman in good health and CMV-seropositive. Each CDR3 is given with its conserved first and last residue. Fields, in order: J gene, clone size, D gene, V gene, CDR3 protein, CDR3 DNA. D genes are given only for firm matches. Size is omitted from some rows. Given values are once, few, many or a class for expanded clones.

TRBJ1-1	-	-	TRBV28	CASSLRGKNTEAFF	TGTGCCAGCAGTTTACGTGGCAAGAACACTGAAGCTTTCTTT
TRBJ1-1	-	-	TRBV6-5	CASRTRDRVTEAFF	TGTGCCAGCAGGACCCGAGACAGAGTCACTGAAGCTTTCTTT
TRBJ2-3	-	-	TRBV6-5	CASTTHTDTQYF	TGTGCCAGCACGACACACACAGATACGCAGTATTTT
TRBJ2-7	-	-	TRBV7-9	CSTDPVGDNYEQYF	TGTTCCACAGACCCCGTAGGGGACAACTACGAGCAGTACTTC
TRBJ2-7	-	TRBD1	TRBV6-1	CASSEGQGPSYEQYF	TGTGCCAGCAGTGAAGGACAGGGCCCCTCCTACGAGCAGTACTTC
TRBJ2-1	-	TRBD2	TRBV19	CASSIPSGGEQFF	TGTGCCAGTAGTATACCTAGCGGGGGAGAGCAGTTCTTC
TRBJ1-3	-	-	TRBV5-6	CASSLLVESGNTIYF	TGTGCCAGCAGCTTGTTGGTAGAGTCTGGAAACACCATATATTTT
TRBJ1-1	-	-	TRBV6-1	CASSEALHREAFF	TGTGCCAGCAGTGAAGCGCTTCACAGGGAAGCTTTCTTT
TRBJ2-7	-	-	TRBV19	CASSIQGGSYEQYF	TGTGCCAGTAGTATCCAGGGCGGCTCCTACGAGCAGTACTTC
TRBJ2-7	-	TRBD1	TRBV6-5	CASSYFTGTAYEQYF	TGTGCCAGCAGTTATTTTACGGGGACAGCCTACGAGCAGTACTTC
TRBJ2-7	-	TRBD1	TRBV29-1	CSVEGGQGAAEQYF	TGCAGCGTTGAAGGGGGACAGGGGGCTGCCGAGCAGTACTTC
TRBJ2-7	-	-	TRBV27	CASGRPGSYEQYF	TGTGCCAGCGGAAGGCCAGGCTCCTACGAGCAGTACTTC
TRBJ1-2	-	-	TRBV9	CASSPSGRNYGYTF	TGTGCCAGCAGCCCCTCGGGGAGGAACTATGGCTACACCTTC
TRBJ2-3	few	TRBD2	TRBV9	CASSSRAGGPGDTQYF	TGTGCCAGCAGCTCCAGGGCGGGGGGGCCGGGAGATACGCAGTATTTT
TRBJ1-6	-	TRBD1	TRBV11-2	CASSKMGSGGYSPLHF	TGTGCCAGCAGCAAAATGGGGTCAGGGGGCTATTCACCCCTCCACTTT
TRBJ2-2	-	TRBD2	TRBV7-2	CASSGGGRAGELFF	TGTGCCAGCAGCGGGGGGGGACGGGCCGGGGAGCTGTTTTTT
TRBJ2-5	-	-	TRBV11-2	CASRPPGETQYF	TGTGCCAGCCGCCCCCCCGGGGAGACCCAGTACTTC
TRBJ2-7	few	-	TRBV11-2	CASSLGRFSYEQYF	TGTGCCAGCAGCCTGGGCAGGTTCTCCTACGAGCAGTACTTC
TRBJ1-1	few	-	TRBV4-1	CASSQDPAGGAFF	TGCGCCAGCAGCCAAGACCCAGCCGGCGGAGCTTTCTTT
TRBJ2-3	-	TRBD1	TRBV10-1	CASGTGFGTDTQYF	TGCGCCAGCGGGACAGGGTTTGGCACAGATACGCAGTATTTT
TRBJ2-7	-	-	TRBV12-5	CASARGYEQYF	TGTGCTAGTGCGCGGGGATACGAGCAGTACTTC
TRBJ1-2	-	TRBD1	TRBV19	CASSAVDRGYGYTF	TGTGCCAGTAGTGCAGTAGACAGGGGCTATGGCTACACCTTC
TRBJ2-1	-	TRBD2	TRBV4-1	CASSQDWTSDYNEQFF	TGCGCCAGCAGCCAAGATTGGACTAGCGATTACAATGAGCAGTTCTTC
TRBJ2-7	-	-	TRBV7-9	CSTAQDISYEQYF	TGTTCCACCGCACAGGACATCTCCTACGAGCAGTACTTC
TRBJ1-1	-	-	TRBV4-2	CASSQEQGEGTEAFF	TGTGCCAGCAGCCAAGAACAGGGAGAGGGGACTGAAGCTTTCTTT
TRBJ2-5	-	TRBD2	TRBV28	CASILADQETQYF	TGTGCCAGCATACTAGCGGACCAAGAGACCCAGTACTTC
TRBJ2-7	-	TRBD1	TRBV6-6	CASSRDRTYEQYF	TGTGCCAGCAGTCGGGACAGAACCTACGAGCAGTACTTC
TRBJ2-5	-	-	TRBV5-6	CASSLGTHKETQYF	TGTGCCAGCAGCCTCGGGACACACAAAGAGACCCAGTACTTC
TRBJ2-7	-	TRBD2	TRBV5-4	CASSWGTSGNYEQYF	TGTGCCAGCAGCTGGGGGACTAGCGGAAACTACGAGCAGTACTTC
TRBJ2-3	-	TRBD2	TRBV6-4	CASSDEAGASTDTQYF	TGTGCCAGCAGTGACGAAGCGGGGGCCAGCACAGATACGCAGTATTTT
TRBJ1-1	-	-	TRBV7-9	CASSSTGFSDTEAFF	TGTGCCAGCAGCTCCACAGGGTTTTCGGACACTGAAGCTTTCTTT
TRBJ2-5	-	TRBD1	TRBV4-1	CASSHEGALETQYF	TGCGCCAGCAGCCATGAGGGGGCCTTGGAGACCCAGTACTTC
TRBJ2-7	-	-	TRBV5-4	CASSSKQGYEQYF	TGTGCCAGCAGCTCTAAACAGGGCTACGAGCAGTACTTC
TRBJ1-1	-	TRBD1	TRBV13	CASLDRVEAFF	TGTGCCAGCTTGGACAGGGTTGAAGCTTTCTTT
TRBJ1-5	-	-	TRBV27	CASSSLWGFGSNQPQHF	TGTGCCAGCAGCTCCCTTTGGGGCTTCGGCAGCAATCAGCCCCAGCATTTT
TRBJ2-3	-	TRBD2	TRBV13	CASSSNIAGGRDTQYF	TGTGCCAGCAGCTCTAATATAGCGGGGGGGCGAGATACGCAGTATTTT
TRBJ2-2	-	-	TRBV13	CASSHYTGELFF	TGTGCCAGCAGCCACTACACCGGGGAGCTGTTTTTT
TRBJ1-1	-	TRBD1	TRBV5-1	CASSQQTGDTEAFF	TGCGCCAGCAGCCAACAGACAGGGGACACTGAAGCTTTCTTT
TRBJ2-2	-	-	TRBV29-1	CSVGLAGELFF	TGCAGCGTAGGACTTGCCGGGGAGCTGTTTTTT
TRBJ2-2	-	TRBD2	TRBV2	CASSESGGVTGELFF	TGTGCCAGCAGTGAAAGCGGGGGGGTCACCGGGGAGCTGTTTTTT
TRBJ2-3	-	-	TRBV28	CASSLSPGLGSSTDTQYF	TGTGCCAGCAGTTTATCTCCCGGACTGGGCTCTAGCACAGATACGCAGTATTTT
TRBJ2-3	-	TRBD1	TRBV5-1	CASSLQGVDTQYF	TGCGCCAGCAGCCTCCAGGGGGTGGATACGCAGTATTTT
TRBJ2-2	-	-	TRBV2	CASSEPGGTGELFF	TGTGCCAGCAGCGAGCCGGGCGGGACCGGGGAGCTGTTTTTT
TRBJ1-2	-	-	TRBV2	CASSEYASYTF	TGTGCCAGCAGTGAATACGCGAGCTACACCTTC
TRBJ2-3	-	TRBD2	TRBV4-2	CASSQEGVERGGTDTQYF	TGTGCCAGCAGCCAAGAGGGGGTGGAGCGGGGGGGCACAGATACGCAGTATTTT
TRBJ2-7	-	TRBD1	TRBV4-1	CASSQDPGQGRHEQYF	TGCGCCAGCAGCCAAGACCCGGGACAGGGGCGACACGAGCAGTACTTC
TRBJ1-3	-	-	TRBV9	CASSVGSGLLNTIYF	TGTGCCAGCAGCGTAGGATCCGGTTTGCTGAACACCATATATTTT
TRBJ1-5	few	-	TRBV25-1	CASSEYGVGQPQHF	TGTGCCAGCAGTGAATACGGGGTGGGTCAGCCCCAGCATTTT
TRBJ2-5	-	TRBD2	TRBV30	CAWSDRDYQYF	TGTGCCTGGAGTGACCGGGACTACCAGTACTTC
TRBJ2-7	few	-	TRBV28	CASQGTSYEQYF	TGTGCCAGCCAGGGGACCTCCTACGAGCAGTACTTC
TRBJ2-7	-	-	TRBV19	CASSRPGTYEQYF	TGTGCCAGTAGTAGACCGGGAACCTACGAGCAGTACTTC
TRBJ1-5	-	TRBD1	TRBV13	CASSLSGQGGNQPQHF	TGTGCCAGCAGCTTAAGCGGACAGGGTGGCAATCAGCCCCAGCATTTT
TRBJ2-1	-	TRBD2	TRBV4-1	CASSQEAVLAENPSGQFF	TGCGCCAGCAGCCAAGAAGCGGTACTAGCGGAAAACCCATCGGGGCAGTTCTTC
TRBJ2-2	-	-	TRBV19	CASSITRGGTGELFF	TGTGCCAGTAGTATAACCAGGGGTGGAACCGGGGAGCTGTTTTTT
TRBJ2-7	-	TRBD1	TRBV9	CASSFGQGGTYEQYF	TGTGCCAGCAGCTTCGGACAGGGAGGAACCTACGAGCAGTACTTC